This T cell receptor (beta chain) emerged from a study of patients and donors after allogeneic stem cell transplantation. TCRdb recomputed calls from the RT-PCR reads with MiXCR, one row per CDR3 protein. The sample carries approximately 2,500 distinct CDR3 sequences, roughly 15% recorded once. V was pared by 4 bases and J by 7 bases, with 5 bases between. Germline CDR1 reads DFQATT; CDR2 reads SNEGSKA (reference sequence). The CDR3 extends over 9 amino acids. As concerns this clonotype: This CDR3 fails to terminate in the conserved phenylalanine or tryptophan, so it likely reflects a read error.

The sequenced sample consisted of blood, either unsorted or a sorted T cell fraction (not recorded which). The clonotype was recovered from a human donor who was either an allogeneic HSCT recipient or a stem cell or donor lymphocyte infusion donor (not recorded which). It is not recorded whose cells these are; they may come from a transplant donor. This chain uses TRBV20-1 with TRBJ2-7; no clear D gene. CDR3 in DNA: TGCAGTGCTAATAAGGAGCAGTACATC. The encoded protein is CSANKEQYI.